A selection of T cell receptor beta chains follows, all from one sample in a study of OX40 agonist ivuxolimab in advanced cancers. The table came from immunoSEQ multiplex PCR; TCRdb's copy has only in-frame clones and leaves some out. The data show about 18,000 clones, more than 65% seen once. This material consisted of CD4+ or CD8+ T cells sorted from blood, taken in a trial of the OX40 agonist ivuxolimab. The origin of the receptors is an adult with an advanced solid tumor such as melanoma, head and neck, liver or kidney cancer. Each CDR3 is given without its conserved first and last residue.

J | V | CDR3
TRBJ1-3 | TRBV7-8 | ASSLTTSSGNTIY
TRBJ1-2 | TRBV19 | ASTLRGPDILNYGYT
TRBJ2-2 | TRBV5-1 | ASSLVGGNTGELF
TRBJ2-1 | TRBV7-9 | ASSSGTQLGEQF
TRBJ2-7 | TRBV10-3 | AILRQGRSYEQY
TRBJ2-7 | TRBV5-6 | ASSFDRPSYEQY
TRBJ2-7 | TRBV23-1 | ASSQAASGEPSYEQY
TRBJ2-2 | TRBV20-1 | SAPYQGELF
TRBJ2-1 | TRBV7-9 | ASSLAVLGTGYNEQF
TRBJ1-5 | TRBV28 | ASIGPMGPQH
TRBJ2-7 | TRBV28 | ASDRDRLSYEQY
TRBJ1-2 | TRBV7-9 | ASSISTGLNGYT
TRBJ1-6 | TRBV11-1 | ASSLDENSPLH
TRBJ1-3 | TRBV6-1 | ASREQPGQVSGNTIY
TRBJ1-4 | TRBV2 | ASSLVDSLNEKLF
TRBJ1-5 | TRBV28 | ASRYRGLGNQPQH
TRBJ2-4 | TRBV5-6 | ASRGGGKNIQY
TRBJ2-1 | TRBV6-1 | ASSLTKGYNEQF
TRBJ2-7 | TRBV27 | ASSLGRARSEQY
TRBJ1-2 | TRBV15 | ATSSLDRGVYGYT